The 32 T cell receptor beta chains presented below share a single source sample, sequenced in a study of blood T cell repertoires in COVID-19. TCRdb's copy holds only in-frame clones and misses some; the assay was immunoSEQ multiplex PCR. The sample includes a few hundred thousand clones, 85% of them seen just once. Input material: peripheral blood. These receptors all stem from a young woman with acute or convalescent COVID-19.

The chain is built from TRBV3-1 (or the pseudogene TRBV3-2) and TRBJ1-6; 9 bases are a match to TRBD1. Germline CDR1 is LGHDT and CDR2 is YNNKEL (reference sequence). This CDR3 has 16 residues. V dropped 4 bases and J dropped 7; count of bases not matched to a gene: 8. CDR3 DNA sequence: TGTGCCAGCAGCCCCTCCCGACAGGGGGTCAATTCACCCCTCCACTTT. It encodes CASSPSRQGVNSPLHF.

J is TRBJ2-2 and V is TRBV28; no firm D call. V shed 7 bases and J shed 7 bases, with 7 bases lying between them. The germline gives CDR1 MDHEN, CDR2 SYDVKM. This CDR3 region has 11 residues. In DNA, the CDR3 is TGTGCCAGCATCAGAGGCGGGGAGCTGTTTTTT. Protein sequence: CASIRGGELFF.

The J gene is TRBJ2-1, the V gene TRBV18, with TRBD2 matching over 12 bases. The germline CDR1 and CDR2 sequences are KGHSH and LQKENI. Trimming removed 6 bases from V and 5 bases from J; junction bases left unmatched: 2. The CDR3 has 14 residues. CDR3 sequence reads: CASSRTSGDNEQFF. The CDR3 region has the DNA TGTGCCAGCTCCAGGACTAGCGGGGACAATGAGCAGTTCTTC.

The chain is built from TRBV3-1 (or the pseudogene TRBV3-2) and TRBJ2-1, with D possibly TRBD2 on 6 matching bases. The V and J ends lost 4 bases and 4 bases respectively, with 14 bases between them. This CDR3 region has 15 residues. Germline CDR1 reads LGHDT; CDR2 reads YNNKEL (reference sequence). Here the CDR3 DNA reads TGTGCCAGCAGCCGAGACTTAGCGGCTTACAATGAGCAGTTCTTC. This translates into CASSRDLAAYNEQFF.

The rearrangement links TRBV28 to TRBJ1-2; D possibly corresponds to TRBD1 (5 bases). V lost 3 bases and J 3 bases, leaving 14 bases between the germline ends. Germline V gene sequence: CDR1 MDHEN, CDR2 SYDVKM. The CDR3 runs to 15 residues. Here the CDR3 reads CASSLVVGGYYGYTF. The CDR3 region has the DNA TGTGCCAGCAGTTTGGTGGTGGGGGGGTACTATGGCTACACCTTC.

This clone was detected only a few times. The gene calls are TRBV30 and TRBJ2-2; 10 bases agree with TRBD1. Germline loops: CDR1 GTSNPN, CDR2 SVGIG (reference sequence). Unmatched junction bases numbered 6, after V lost 6 bases and J lost 5 bases. The CDR3 covers 14 residues. As DNA, the CDR3 is TGTGCCTGCCGGACAGGGGGTTGGACCGGGGAGCTGTTTTTT. This codes for CACRTGGWTGELFF.

The chain combines TRBV7-9 with TRBJ2-3; 9 positions match TRBD2. Germline assignment: CDR1 SEHNR and CDR2 FQNEAQ (reference sequence). The CDR3 length is 15 residues. The junction had 3 bases not matched to a gene; V was cut back by 0 bases and J by 5 bases. CDR3 region: CASSLALAGRDTQYF. For the CDR3, the DNA is TGTGCCAGCAGCTTAGCGCTAGCGGGGAGAGATACGCAGTATTTT.

This chain joins TRBV12-3 or TRBV12-4 and TRBJ2-7; tentative D call: TRBD2 (6 bases). The CDR3 sequence is 13 residues long. Trimming stripped 8 bases from V and 1 base from J, with 12 bases between. The CDR3 loop is CASRGTLSYEQYF. The CDR3 region has the DNA TGTGCCAGCCGGGGGACCCTTTCCTACGAGCAGTACTTC.

The rearrangement uses TRBV30 and TRBJ1-1; D gene unclear. Germline CDR1 and CDR2: GTSNPN and SVGIG (reference sequence). This CDR3 spans 14 amino acids. V dropped 0 bases and J dropped 10 bases, with 18 bases sitting between them. The CDR3 is CAWSVYASPTRAFF. The CDR3 DNA reads TGTGCCTGGAGTGTATATGCTTCCCCTACTAGAGCTTTCTTT.

CDR3 bases: TGCGCCAGCAGCCTTGGGACTAGCGGGGGGGGATCGACAGAGACCCAGTACTTC. It translates to CASSLGTSGGGSTETQYF. The V call is TRBV5-1, the J call TRBJ2-5, with TRBD2 matching over 16 bases. The CDR3 has 18 amino acids. The ends lost 4 bases at V and 4 bases at J; junction bases unmatched: 10. Germline V gives CDR1 SGHRS, CDR2 YFSETQ. The full variable domain, in which reference TRBV5-1 and TRBJ2-5 provide the parts outside the CDR3, is KAGVTQTPRYLIKTRGQQVTLSCSPISGHRSVSWYQQTPGQGLQFLFEYFSETQRNKGNFPGRFSGRQFSNSRSEMNVSTLELGDSALYLCASSLGTSGGGSTETQYFGPGTRLLVL.

The chain couples TRBV5-1 to TRBJ2-7; TRBD2 aligns across 11 bases. This CDR3 region has 15 residues. After removal of 7 bases from V and 2 bases from J, the junction contained 8 bases not matched to a gene. The germline gives CDR1 SGHRS, CDR2 YFSETQ. CDR3 residues: CASGLGLADAYEQYF. In DNA form, the CDR3 reads TGCGCCAGCGGGCTGGGACTAGCGGATGCCTACGAGCAGTACTTC.

The chain carries TRBV7-9 and TRBJ1-1, with 10 bases aligning to TRBD1. CDR1 and CDR2 from the germline V gene are SEHNR and FQNEAQ (reference sequence). The CDR3 totals 12 residues. The ends lost 5 bases at V and 12 bases at J; junction bases unmatched: 6. The CDR3 region is CASSPPGQGTFF. The CDR3 nucleotides are TGTGCCAGCAGCCCACCGGGACAGGGGACTTTCTTT.

This chain links TRBV7-8 with TRBJ2-2; 8 nucleotides align to TRBD2. The CDR3 length is 17 residues. The V and J ends lost 5 bases and 0 bases, in that order; junction bases with no gene match: 8. CDR1 and CDR2 from the germline V gene are SGHVS and FQNEAQ. CDR3 coding DNA: TGTGCCAGCAGCAAAACTAGCGGAGTGGCGAACACCGGGGAGCTGTTTTTT. It translates to CASSKTSGVANTGELFF.

The chain recombines TRBV3-1 (or the pseudogene TRBV3-2) with TRBJ2-3; 10 bases align to TRBD2. The CDR3 has 15 residues. Germline V gene sequence: CDR1 LGHDT, CDR2 YNNKEL (reference sequence). V dropped 4 bases and J dropped 0; count of bases not matched to a gene: 1. CDR3 region: CASSPSGGSTDTQYF. The CDR3 DNA reads as TGTGCCAGCAGCCCTAGCGGGGGAAGCACAGATACGCAGTATTTT.

This chain links TRBV10-3 with TRBJ1-3; D is unclear. Between the trimmed V and J ends, which lost 1 base and 4 bases, there was a span of 11 bases. In germline, CDR1 is ENHRY, CDR2 SYGVKD. The CDR3 length is 15 residues. CDR3 region: CAISEWREAGNTIYF. The CDR3 nucleotides are TGTGCCATCAGTGAGTGGAGGGAAGCAGGAAACACCATATATTTT.

The gene calls are TRBV7-3 and TRBJ2-3; 8 bases line up with TRBD2. Germline V gives CDR1 SGHTA, CDR2 FQGTGA. The trim removed 5 bases at V and 6 bases at J, leaving 10 bases unmatched. The CDR3 has 15 residues. In DNA form, the CDR3 reads TGTGCCAGCAGCGTGAGCGGGAGTCGAGGGGATACGCAGTATTTT. Residues: CASSVSGSRGDTQYF.

This clone came up once. The chain recombines TRBV27 with TRBJ2-3, with 9 bases matching TRBD2. The CDR3 contains 14 residues. V trimming: 7 bases; J trimming: 2 bases; junction bases outside the gene matches: 4. Germline V gene sequence: CDR1 MNHEY, CDR2 SMNVEV (reference sequence). The CDR3: CASTSGGLTDTQYF. DNA for the CDR3: TGTGCCAGCACCAGCGGGGGGCTCACAGATACGCAGTATTTT.

About this clone: This same CDR3 is encoded by further DNA sequences in the sample. V is TRBV15 and J is TRBJ1-1; the D is unclear. Deletions cut 0 bases from V and 4 bases from J, with 6 bases between. Germline loops: CDR1 LNHNV, CDR2 YYDKDF (reference sequence). CDR3 length: 13 residues. The CDR3 loop is CATSRDLGTEAFF. CDR3 coding DNA: TGTGCCACCAGCAGAGACCTAGGCACTGAAGCTTTCTTT.

This chain connects TRBV9 to TRBJ2-3; 10 nucleotides match TRBD2. This CDR3 spans 15 amino acids. Unmatched junction bases numbered 7, after V lost 2 bases and J lost 7 bases. The germline V gene has CDR1 SGDLS and CDR2 YYNGEE. CDR3 loop: CASSVGSGGAHTQYF. The CDR3 DNA sequence: TGTGCCAGCAGCGTCGGCAGCGGGGGGGCTCATACGCAGTATTTT.

About this clone itself: The same CDR3 also results from other DNA sequences found in this sample. The rearrangement joins TRBV24-1 to TRBJ2-1, with TRBD1 matching 10 bases. In germline, CDR1 is KGHDR, CDR2 SFDVKD. The CDR3 is made up of 15 amino acids. With V trimmed by 3 bases and J by 5 bases, 3 bases remained unmatched. The CDR3: CATSDHGTGDNEQFF. CDR3 DNA: TGTGCCACCAGTGATCACGGGACAGGGGACAATGAGCAGTTCTTC.

J is TRBJ1-4 and V is TRBV28; D not resolved. Per the germline V gene, CDR1 is MDHEN and CDR2 is SYDVKM. Deletions cut 5 bases from V and 7 bases from J, with 17 bases between. The CDR3 sequence is 15 residues long. In DNA, the CDR3 is TGTGCCAGCAGTAAGACCCGGGAGGGCACTGAAAAACTGTTTTTT. Translating gives CASSKTREGTEKLFF.

Points on this clone: The sample holds other DNA sequences that translate to the same CDR3. V is TRBV18 and J is TRBJ1-2; D call uncertain. CDR3 length: 13 amino acids. With 0 bases removed from V and 4 bases from J, the gap between germline ends came to 6 bases. CDR1 is KGHSH, CDR2 LQKENI, per germline. CDR3 protein: CASSPPSFYGYTF. Here the CDR3 DNA reads TGTGCCAGCTCACCACCCTCGTTCTATGGCTACACCTTC.

This chain links TRBV27 with TRBJ2-7; D might be TRBD1 (5 bases). Germline loops: CDR1 MNHEY, CDR2 SMNVEV (reference sequence). V gave up 4 bases and J gave up 5 bases, with 15 bases separating them. The CDR3 spans 14 residues. CDR3 bases: TGTGCCAGCAGTTCAGCAGGGATTCTCAACGAGCAGTACTTC. This encodes CASSSAGILNEQYF.

V gene TRBV18 combines with J gene TRBJ2-3; D may be TRBD1 (6 bases). Germline CDR1 and CDR2: KGHSH and LQKENI. V lost 7 bases and J lost 1, with 12 bases in between. CDR3 length: 14 amino acids. The CDR3 coding sequence is TGTGCCAGCTACGGTTCAGGGGGCACAGATACGCAGTATTTT. It is translated as CASYGSGGTDTQYF.

The chain employs TRBV28 and TRBJ1-5; TRBD1 agrees at 7 bases. J lost 4 bases, V lost 2 bases, and 2 bases had no gene match. The CDR3 is 14 residues long. From germline, CDR1 is MDHEN and CDR2 SYDVKM. The DNA of the CDR3 is TGTGCCAGCAGTTTAGCGACAGGGAATCAGCCCCAGCATTTT. It translates to CASSLATGNQPQHF.

V usage is TRBV29-1 and J usage is TRBJ2-3, with 9 bases matching TRBD2. This CDR3 has 15 residues. The germline V gene has CDR1 SQVTM and CDR2 ANQGSEA. Trimming took 1 base from V and 3 from J; bases not matched to a gene: 5. In nucleotides, the CDR3 is TGCAGCGTTGAAGGGATTAGCGGGAGAACAGATACGCAGTATTTT. This gives the protein CSVEGISGRTDTQYF.

This sequence joins TRBV6-5 and TRBJ1-6; 7 nucleotides match TRBD1. Looked up from germline, CDR1 is MNHEY and CDR2 is SVGAGI. The CDR3 loop spans 14 amino acids. The junction had 4 bases not matched to a gene; V was cut back by 6 bases and J by 5 bases. CDR3 nucleotide sequence: TGTGCCAGCAGGCCCAGGGGGGATAATTCACCCCTCCACTTT. Its translation is CASRPRGDNSPLHF.

This chain connects TRBV6-2 or TRBV6-3 to TRBJ2-7; the match to TRBD2 covers 10 bases. This CDR3 comprises 18 residues. CDR1 is MNHEY, CDR2 SVGEGT, per germline. The V gene end was trimmed by 0 bases and the J gene end by 6 bases; junction bases not matched to a gene: 14. CDR3 sequence: CASSYSGVAGGVPSEQYF. The DNA for the CDR3 is TGTGCCAGCAGTTACTCCGGGGTAGCGGGAGGAGTTCCTTCCGAGCAGTACTTC.

The V and J genes are TRBV28 and TRBJ2-2, with 7 bases fitting TRBD2. J lost 5 bases, V lost 6 bases, and 12 bases had no gene match. Germline CDR1 and CDR2: MDHEN and SYDVKM. This CDR3 is 16 amino acids long. The CDR3 is CASRPPGRGLTGELFF. CDR3 DNA sequence: TGTGCCAGCAGGCCCCCGGGGAGGGGTCTTACCGGGGAGCTGTTTTTT.

The V call is TRBV9, the J call TRBJ2-1, with a possible D match to TRBD2 (5 bases). Germline V gene data show CDR1 as SGDLS and CDR2 as YYNGEE. Deletions cut 0 bases from V and 7 bases from J, with 8 bases between. This CDR3 has 13 amino acids. The CDR3 nucleotides read TGTGCCAGCAGCGTAGGGGGAGAGAATGAGCAGTTCTTC. It encodes CASSVGGENEQFF.

The chain uses TRBV24-1 and TRBJ2-2, with D maybe TRBD1 (5 bases). Germline lookup yields CDR1 KGHDR and CDR2 SFDVKD. The CDR3 has 14 residues. V was pared by 3 bases and J by 8 bases, with 12 bases between. The CDR3 bases are TGTGCCACCAGTGATATAGGGGCGGCTGGGGAGCTGTTTTTT. Amino acid sequence: CATSDIGAAGELFF.

In its sample, this clone was seen once. This rearrangement joins TRBV29-1 to TRBJ2-7; D remains ambiguous. Germline values: CDR1 SQVTM, CDR2 ANQGSEA. V was shortened by 3 bases and J by 0 bases, with 9 bases between the two germline ends. This CDR3 spans 13 amino acids. The CDR3 DNA follows: TGCAGCGTTGATGGTCAGAACTCCTACGAGCAGTACTTC. Amino acid sequence: CSVDGQNSYEQYF.